Listed below are T cell receptor beta chains from one sample, sequenced in a study of response to subunit inactivated influenza vaccine. TCRdb fed the RT-PCR reads into MiXCR, producing one record per CDR3 protein. The sample includes over 800,000 distinct CDR3 sequences, around 21% of them seen just once. Sequences were derived from PBMCs from blood, sampled approximately 5 days after vaccination. These receptors came from a man aged 45-65 years who received an inactivated influenza vaccine. CDR3s include the opening cysteine and the closing phenylalanine or tryptophan. D genes are given only for firm matches. Clone size, where shown, is once, few, many, or a class for clones that have expanded.

j_gene: TRBJ2-2
abundance: few
v_gene: TRBV12-3/TRBV12-4
d_gene: TRBD1
CDR3aa: CASRGQINTGELFF
CDR3nt: TGTGCCAGCCGGGGACAGATTAACACCGGGGAGCTGTTTTTT

j_gene: TRBJ2-1
abundance: few
v_gene: TRBV14
d_gene: NA
CDR3aa: CASRRMGGNEQFF
CDR3nt: TGTGCCAGCAGACGTATGGGGGGAAATGAGCAGTTCTTC

j_gene: TRBJ2-1
abundance: many
v_gene: TRBV12-3/TRBV12-4
d_gene: TRBD1
CDR3aa: CASSQTGNEQFF
CDR3nt: TGTGCCAGCAGTCAGACAGGGAATGAGCAGTTCTTC

j_gene: TRBJ2-1
abundance: NA
v_gene: TRBV7-6
d_gene: TRBD2
CDR3aa: CASSPLAGAVHEQFF
CDR3nt: TGTGCCAGCAGTCCACTAGCGGGTGCCGTCCATGAGCAGTTCTTC

j_gene: TRBJ2-3
abundance: NA
v_gene: TRBV28
d_gene: TRBD1
CDR3aa: CASMGTAIRTDTQYF
CDR3nt: TGTGCCAGCATGGGGACAGCCATACGCACAGATACGCAGTATTTT

j_gene: TRBJ2-1
abundance: few
v_gene: TRBV9
d_gene: NA
CDR3aa: CASSPRGGSPDEQFF
CDR3nt: TGTGCCAGCAGCCCCAGAGGAGGCAGCCCCGATGAGCAGTTCTTC

j_gene: TRBJ2-5
abundance: few
v_gene: TRBV24-1
d_gene: NA
CDR3aa: CATSDPTEHLGTQYF
CDR3nt: TGTGCCACCAGTGACCCGACAGAACATCTAGGAACCCAGTACTTC

j_gene: TRBJ1-4
abundance: NA
v_gene: TRBV4-3
d_gene: TRBD1
CDR3aa: CASSQGTGYEKLFF
CDR3nt: TGCGCCAGCAGCCAAGGGACAGGATATGAAAAACTGTTTTTT

j_gene: TRBJ2-7
abundance: NA
v_gene: TRBV5-1
d_gene: NA
CDR3aa: CASSFGDTPYEQYF
CDR3nt: TGCGCCAGCAGCTTTGGGGACACTCCCTACGAGCAGTACTTC

j_gene: TRBJ2-3
abundance: few
v_gene: TRBV29-1
d_gene: TRBD2
CDR3aa: CSVTLAGGRGTQYF
CDR3nt: TGCAGCGTGACCCTAGCGGGAGGGCGCGGTACGCAGTATTTT

j_gene: TRBJ2-1
abundance: few
v_gene: TRBV7-2
d_gene: NA
CDR3aa: CASSLGTEYEQFF
CDR3nt: TGTGCCAGCAGCCTGGGAACGGAATATGAGCAGTTCTTC

j_gene: TRBJ2-7
abundance: NA
v_gene: TRBV30
d_gene: TRBD2
CDR3aa: CAWSVGGGLAGYYEQYF
CDR3nt: TGTGCCTGGAGTGTTGGGGGAGGACTAGCGGGCTACTACGAGCAGTACTTC

j_gene: TRBJ2-5
abundance: few
v_gene: TRBV5-6
d_gene: NA
CDR3aa: CASVPFQRQEETQYF
CDR3nt: TGTGCCAGCGTACCGTTTCAGCGGCAGGAAGAGACCCAGTACTTC

j_gene: TRBJ2-1
abundance: NA
v_gene: TRBV11-3
d_gene: TRBD1
CDR3aa: CASSPRQGAFNEQFF
CDR3nt: TGTGCCAGCAGCCCCAGGCAGGGGGCTTTCAATGAGCAGTTCTTC

j_gene: TRBJ1-1
abundance: NA
v_gene: TRBV6-1
d_gene: NA
CDR3aa: CASSEGSGIWTTEAFF
CDR3nt: TGTGCCAGCAGTGAAGGTAGCGGGATATGGACCACTGAAGCTTTCTTT

j_gene: TRBJ2-3
abundance: many
v_gene: TRBV7-2
d_gene: TRBD2
CDR3aa: CASSFTSGKSTDTQYF
CDR3nt: TGTGCCAGCAGCTTCACTAGCGGGAAAAGCACAGATACGCAGTATTTT

j_gene: TRBJ1-6
abundance: NA
v_gene: TRBV12-3/TRBV12-4
d_gene: NA
CDR3aa: CASSPYRLWNSPLHF
CDR3nt: TGTGCCAGCAGCCCTTACAGGTTGTGGAATTCACCCCTCCACTTT

j_gene: TRBJ1-6
abundance: many
v_gene: TRBV12-3/TRBV12-4
d_gene: NA
CDR3aa: CASRGPGDGSPLHF
CDR3nt: TGTGCCAGCAGGGGCCCAGGGGACGGGTCACCCCTCCACTTT

j_gene: TRBJ1-3
abundance: NA
v_gene: TRBV10-3
d_gene: TRBD1
CDR3aa: CAIRNTTGFGNTIYF
CDR3nt: TGTGCCATCAGGAACACGACAGGGTTTGGAAACACCATATATTTT

j_gene: TRBJ1-1
abundance: NA
v_gene: TRBV20-1
d_gene: NA
CDR3aa: CSASGQRTGWGTEAFF
CDR3nt: TGCAGTGCTAGCGGTCAGAGAACAGGGTGGGGCACTGAAGCTTTCTTT

j_gene: TRBJ2-1
abundance: few
v_gene: TRBV9
d_gene: NA
CDR3aa: CASSPRLEANEQFF
CDR3nt: TGTGCCAGCAGCCCGAGACTAGAAGCCAATGAGCAGTTCTTC

j_gene: TRBJ2-7
abundance: NA
v_gene: TRBV18
d_gene: TRBD1
CDR3aa: CASSPATGTGFDEQYF
CDR3nt: TGTGCCAGCTCACCGGCTACCGGGACAGGGTTTGACGAGCAGTACTTC

j_gene: TRBJ2-3
abundance: few
v_gene: TRBV12-3/TRBV12-4
d_gene: NA
CDR3aa: CASSLVGGGPPDTQYF
CDR3nt: TGTGCCAGCAGTTTAGTTGGGGGGGGGCCCCCAGATACGCAGTATTTT

j_gene: TRBJ2-1
abundance: NA
v_gene: TRBV4-2
d_gene: TRBD2
CDR3aa: CASSPNPLAGGRTPNIYNEQFF
CDR3nt: TGTGCCAGCAGCCCCAACCCTTTAGCGGGAGGGCGAACCCCGAACATTTACAATGAGCAGTTCTTC

j_gene: TRBJ2-3
abundance: few
v_gene: TRBV10-3
d_gene: TRBD1
CDR3aa: CAISPTGGSDTQYF
CDR3nt: TGTGCCATCAGTCCGACAGGGGGCTCCGATACGCAGTATTTT

j_gene: TRBJ2-2
abundance: few
v_gene: TRBV12-3/TRBV12-4
d_gene: NA
CDR3aa: CASSFGGLATGELFF
CDR3nt: TGTGCCAGCAGTTTTGGGGGGTTGGCCACCGGGGAGCTGTTTTTT

j_gene: TRBJ2-1
abundance: few
v_gene: TRBV10-3
d_gene: TRBD2
CDR3aa: CAISVLGSGGSNEQFF
CDR3nt: TGTGCCATCAGTGTTCTTGGTAGCGGGGGTAGCAATGAGCAGTTCTTC

j_gene: TRBJ2-7
abundance: few
v_gene: TRBV20-1
d_gene: TRBD2
CDR3aa: CSARVPTSGRSYEQYF
CDR3nt: TGCAGTGCTAGAGTCCCGACTAGCGGGAGGTCCTACGAGCAGTACTTC

j_gene: TRBJ2-5
abundance: NA
v_gene: TRBV5-1
d_gene: NA
CDR3aa: CASSSSTGVGETQYF
CDR3nt: TGCGCCAGCAGTTCCTCCACCGGAGTTGGTGAGACCCAGTACTTC

j_gene: TRBJ2-1
abundance: NA
v_gene: TRBV7-9
d_gene: TRBD2
CDR3aa: CASRRHSGSFNEQFF
CDR3nt: TGTGCCAGCAGGAGGCATAGCGGGAGTTTTAATGAGCAGTTCTTC

j_gene: TRBJ2-7
abundance: NA
v_gene: TRBV27
d_gene: NA
CDR3aa: CASRLRRGPYEQYF
CDR3nt: TGTGCCAGCAGACTACGCAGGGGACCCTACGAGCAGTACTTC

j_gene: TRBJ2-6
abundance: NA
v_gene: TRBV7-9
d_gene: NA
CDR3aa: CASSLITGLGANVLTF
CDR3nt: TGTGCCAGCAGCTTAATTACAGGGCTTGGGGCCAACGTCCTGACTTTC

j_gene: TRBJ2-1
abundance: NA
v_gene: TRBV10-3
d_gene: NA
CDR3aa: CAISELGGWYNEQFF
CDR3nt: TGTGCCATCAGTGAGCTGGGGGGTTGGTACAATGAGCAGTTCTTC

j_gene: TRBJ2-7
abundance: many
v_gene: TRBV4-2
d_gene: NA
CDR3aa: CASSQVGSYEQYF
CDR3nt: TGTGCCAGCAGCCAAGTCGGGTCCTACGAGCAGTACTTC

j_gene: TRBJ1-2
abundance: NA
v_gene: TRBV18
d_gene: TRBD1
CDR3aa: CASSPARGQSRGYTF
CDR3nt: TGTGCCAGCTCACCAGCCAGGGGGCAGAGTCGTGGCTACACCTTC

j_gene: TRBJ2-3
abundance: NA
v_gene: TRBV6-1
d_gene: NA
CDR3aa: CASSRGEISTDTQYF
CDR3nt: TGTGCCAGCAGTCGTGGTGAGATTAGCACAGATACGCAGTATTTT

j_gene: TRBJ2-3
abundance: few
v_gene: TRBV20-1
d_gene: TRBD2
CDR3aa: CSARDAGGPLVDTQYF
CDR3nt: TGCAGTGCTAGAGATGCGGGAGGGCCGTTGGTAGATACGCAGTATTTT

j_gene: TRBJ2-1
abundance: few
v_gene: TRBV5-6
d_gene: TRBD2
CDR3aa: CASSLVPSGRYNEQFF
CDR3nt: TGTGCCAGCAGCTTGGTGCCTAGCGGGAGGTACAATGAGCAGTTCTTC

j_gene: TRBJ2-1
abundance: NA
v_gene: TRBV7-2
d_gene: NA
CDR3aa: CASSLVRGLSYNEQFF
CDR3nt: TGTGCCAGCAGCTTAGTTCGGGGCCTTTCCTACAATGAGCAGTTCTTC

j_gene: TRBJ1-6
abundance: few
v_gene: TRBV6-5
d_gene: NA
CDR3aa: CASSYSARVNSPLHF
CDR3nt: TGTGCCAGCAGTTACTCCGCCAGGGTTAATTCACCCCTCCACTTT

j_gene: TRBJ2-6
abundance: few
v_gene: TRBV6-5
d_gene: TRBD1
CDR3aa: CASSYSGTGLLSGANVLTF
CDR3nt: TGTGCCAGCAGTTACTCCGGGACAGGCCTTCTCTCTGGGGCCAACGTCCTGACTTTC

j_gene: TRBJ2-1
abundance: NA
v_gene: TRBV2
d_gene: NA
CDR3aa: CASSPITNEQFF
CDR3nt: TGTGCCAGCAGTCCAATTACCAATGAGCAGTTCTTC

j_gene: TRBJ2-5
abundance: NA
v_gene: TRBV11-2
d_gene: TRBD2
CDR3aa: CASSLPGLAGGSQETQYF
CDR3nt: TGTGCCAGCAGCTTACCCGGACTAGCGGGGGGGTCCCAAGAGACCCAGTACTTC

j_gene: TRBJ2-7
abundance: few
v_gene: TRBV5-1
d_gene: NA
CDR3aa: CASSLGPGERAIYEQYF
CDR3nt: TGCGCCAGCAGCTTGGGCCCGGGGGAGCGGGCGATCTACGAGCAGTACTTC

j_gene: TRBJ1-2
abundance: few
v_gene: TRBV29-1
d_gene: NA
CDR3aa: CSVVKGWSYGYTF
CDR3nt: TGCAGCGTTGTTAAGGGTTGGAGCTATGGCTACACCTTC

j_gene: TRBJ2-1
abundance: few
v_gene: TRBV4-1
d_gene: NA
CDR3aa: CASSQVMRSSYNEQFF
CDR3nt: TGCGCCAGCAGCCAAGTAATGAGGAGCTCCTACAATGAGCAGTTCTTC

j_gene: TRBJ1-1
abundance: NA
v_gene: TRBV12-3/TRBV12-4
d_gene: TRBD1
CDR3aa: CASRTDRGNTEAFF
CDR3nt: TGTGCCAGCAGGACGGACAGGGGGAACACTGAAGCTTTCTTT

j_gene: TRBJ2-7
abundance: NA
v_gene: TRBV11-3
d_gene: NA
CDR3aa: CASSFKWGYEQYF
CDR3nt: TGTGCCAGCAGCTTCAAGTGGGGGTACGAGCAGTACTTC

j_gene: TRBJ2-7
abundance: few
v_gene: TRBV5-4
d_gene: TRBD2
CDR3aa: CASSLAFGTSGNYEQYF
CDR3nt: TGTGCCAGCAGCTTGGCCTTCGGGACTAGCGGAAATTACGAGCAGTACTTC

j_gene: TRBJ2-1
abundance: NA
v_gene: TRBV6-2/TRBV6-3
d_gene: NA
CDR3aa: CASGQLSYNEQFF
CDR3nt: TGTGCCAGCGGACAGCTCTCCTACAATGAGCAGTTCTTC

j_gene: TRBJ2-4
abundance: NA
v_gene: TRBV5-1
d_gene: TRBD1
CDR3aa: CASSLGDSGTTNNNKRVNIQYF
CDR3nt: TGCGCCAGCAGCTTGGGGGACAGCGGAACCACCAACAATAACAAACGGGTAAACATTCAGTACTTC

j_gene: TRBJ2-1
abundance: NA
v_gene: TRBV4-3
d_gene: TRBD2
CDR3aa: CASSQGPAGGYEQFF
CDR3nt: TGCGCCAGCAGCCAAGGCCCAGCGGGAGGATATGAGCAGTTCTTC

j_gene: TRBJ2-2
abundance: few
v_gene: TRBV6-5
d_gene: NA
CDR3aa: CASRGTSGELFF
CDR3nt: TGTGCCAGCAGAGGGACGAGCGGGGAGCTGTTTTTT

j_gene: TRBJ2-3
abundance: NA
v_gene: TRBV20-1
d_gene: TRBD2
CDR3aa: CSARDSAGGTDTQYF
CDR3nt: TGCAGTGCTAGAGATAGTGCGGGAGGCACAGATACGCAGTATTTT